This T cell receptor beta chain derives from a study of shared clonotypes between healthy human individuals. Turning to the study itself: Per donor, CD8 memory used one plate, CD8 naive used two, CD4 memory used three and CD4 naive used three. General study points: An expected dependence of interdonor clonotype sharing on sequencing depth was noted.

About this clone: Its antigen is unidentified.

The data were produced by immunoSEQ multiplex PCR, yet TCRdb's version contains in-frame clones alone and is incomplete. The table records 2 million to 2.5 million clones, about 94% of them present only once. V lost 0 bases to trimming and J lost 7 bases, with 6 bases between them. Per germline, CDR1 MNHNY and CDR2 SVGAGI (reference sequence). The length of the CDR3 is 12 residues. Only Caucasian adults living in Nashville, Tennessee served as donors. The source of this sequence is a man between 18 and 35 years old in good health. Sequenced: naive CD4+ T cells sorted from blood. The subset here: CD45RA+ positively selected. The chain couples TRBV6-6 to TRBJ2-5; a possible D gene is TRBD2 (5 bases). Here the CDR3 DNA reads TGTGCCAGCAGTTACTCTGAGGGGACCCAGTACTTC. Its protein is CASSYSEGTQYF.